A single sample gave rise to the 26 T cell receptor beta chains below, sequenced in a study of T cells in women clearing cervical HPV infection. Assay used: immunoSEQ multiplex PCR; TCRdb lists only in-frame clones, some missing. The sample has some 20,000 clones; the top ten hold less than 6.5%. Source material: blood buffy coat. These receptors originate from a woman aged 18-70 years with a cervical HPV16 infection that either progressed to CIN3+ or cleared (not recorded which).

For this clone: The CDR3 goes on 3 residues after the read ends, and that part is filled in from the germline J gene. J is TRBJ1-2 and V is TRBV7-3; 7 bases agree with TRBD1. The CDR3 is made up of 14 amino acids. Germline assignment: CDR1 SGHTA and CDR2 FQGTGA. After removal of 5 bases from V and 2 bases from J, the junction contained 5 bases not matched to a gene. The covered CDR3 bases are TGTGCCAGCAGCATGTCGACAGGGAACTATGGC. Encoded protein: CASSMSTGNYG. The full CDR3 sequence reads CASSMSTGNYGYTF.

CDR3 region: CASSLGGSRETQYF. The DNA read from the CDR3 is TGTGCCAGCAGTTTGGGGGGGAGCCGAGAGACC. The chain recombines TRBV28 with TRBJ2-5; 7 bases are a match to TRBD2. With the read ending 3 residues before the CDR3 end, the germline J gene is used to fill in that end. The junction had 5 bases not matched to a gene; V was cut back by 3 bases and J by 4 bases. In germline, CDR1 is MDHEN, CDR2 SYDVKM. The CDR3 has 14 residues.

For this clone: The read ends 3 residues before the CDR3 terminus; that terminus is restored from the germline J gene. This chain connects TRBV7-9 to TRBJ1-6, with a weak D call TRBD1 (6 bases). The V end lost 6 bases, the J end lost 4 bases, and 10 bases lay between the germline ends. This CDR3 has 14 amino acids. Germline CDR1 and CDR2: SEHNR and FQNEAQ (reference sequence). CDR3 DNA, as far as it was read: TGTGCCAGCAGAGAAGGACAGTATAATTCACCC. Amino acids: CASREGQYNSP. The whole CDR3 protein reads CASREGQYNSPLHF.

Note on this clone: The read is 3 residues too short to cover the CDR3 end, so that end is filled in from the germline J gene. This sequence joins TRBV7-9 and TRBJ1-6; TRBD1 is a possible D gene (6 bases). CDR3 length: 15 residues. Germline V gives CDR1 SEHNR, CDR2 FQNEAQ (reference sequence). Deletions cut 1 base from V and 8 bases from J, with 12 bases between. CDR3 amino acids: CASSLGLGGDSPLHF. CDR3 DNA, as far as it was read: TGTGCCAGCAGCTTAGGGCTAGGGGGTGATTCACCC.

A remark on this clone: The read ends 3 residues shy of where the CDR3 ends; the end is completed using the germline J gene. The chain uses TRBV28 and TRBJ1-6; perhaps TRBD1 as D (6 bases). Per germline, CDR1 MDHEN and CDR2 SYDVKM. The CDR3 runs to 14 residues. Between the trimmed V and J ends, which lost 3 bases and 12 bases, there was a span of 15 bases. CDR3 DNA, as far as it was read: TGTGCCAGCAGTTTGGGGGCAGGGTTATTACCC. It yields the protein CASSLGAGLLP. The entire CDR3 is CASSLGAGLLPLHF.

A note on this clone: Read coverage stops 3 residues before the CDR3 terminus; the germline J gene supplies the remainder. V gene TRBV11-1 combines with J gene TRBJ2-3, with unresolved D. Germline assignment: CDR1 SGHAT and CDR2 FQDESV (reference sequence). Trimming stripped 5 bases from V and 4 bases from J, with 10 bases between. The CDR3 loop spans 13 amino acids. The CDR3 loop reads CASSLSVADTQYF. The CDR3 DNA, read in part, is TGTGCCAGCAGCCTTTCAGTGGCAGATACG.

Note on this clone: The CDR3 goes on 3 residues after the read ends, and that part is filled in from the germline J gene. V is TRBV2 and J is TRBJ2-6; the match to TRBD1 covers 9 bases. The CDR3 length is 16 residues. With 8 bases clipped from V and 4 bases from J, the junction kept 9 bases outside the gene matches. Germline values: CDR1 SNHLY, CDR2 FYNNEI. CDR3 sequence reads: CASQKDRGGGANVLTF. CDR3 bases read: TGTGCCAGCCAGAAGGACAGGGGAGGAGGGGCCAACGTC. The full variable domain, rest sourced from reference TRBV2 and TRBJ2-6, is EPEVTQTPSHQVTQMGQEVILRCVPISNHLYFYWYRQILGQKVEFLVSFYNNEISEKSEIFDDQFSVERPDGSNFTLKIRSTKLEDSAMYFCASQKDRGGGANVLTFGAGSRLTVL.

The CDR3 sequence: CASCASGGYNEQFF. The DNA read from the CDR3 is TGTGCCAGCTGTGCTAGCGGGGGCTACAATGAG. The J gene is TRBJ2-1, the V gene TRBV2; the match to TRBD2 covers 10 bases. The CDR3 end is not reached by the read, which stops 3 residues before it; the germline J gene fills it in. CDR1 SNHLY and CDR2 FYNNEI come from the germline V gene. J gave up 3 bases and V 8 bases, and 4 bases lay outside the gene matches. CDR3 length: 14 amino acids.

In the case of this clone: From the germline J gene comes the end of the CDR3, since the read stops 3 residues before it. The rearrangement joins TRBV16 to TRBJ2-1; 10 bases align to TRBD1. Germline CDR1 is KGHSY and CDR2 is FQNENV. With 5 bases clipped from V and 7 bases from J, the junction kept 2 bases outside the gene matches. The CDR3 sequence is 13 residues long. CDR3 DNA (partial): TGTGCCAGCAGCGGGGACAGGGGAAATGAG. Translated: CASSGDRGNE. The full CDR3 is CASSGDRGNEQFF.

To note about this clone: The read terminates 3 residues ahead of where the CDR3 ends, so the germline J gene completes it. The chain joins TRBV7-2 to TRBJ1-1; 8 bases line up with TRBD1. The CDR3 totals 14 residues. V trimming: 7 bases; J trimming: 2 bases; junction bases outside the gene matches: 6. Looked up from germline, CDR1 is SGHTA and CDR2 is FQGNSA. Here the CDR3 reads CASNNRGINTEAFF. The CDR3 bases that were read are TGTGCCAGCAACAACAGGGGGATAAACACTGAA. Complete variable domain (other parts from reference TRBV7-2 and TRBJ1-1): GAGVSQSPSNKVTEKGKDVELRCDPISGHTALYWYRQSLGQGLEFLIYFQGNSAPDKSGLPSDRFSAERTGGSVSTLTIQRTQQEDSAVYLCASNNRGINTEAFFGQGTRLTVV.

Details on this clone: Coverage ceases 3 residues before the CDR3 finishes, and the germline J gene fills in the end. The chain employs TRBV19 and TRBJ2-2; possible D gene TRBD1, 5 bases. This CDR3 is built from 14 residues. Germline assignment: CDR1 LNHDA and CDR2 SQIVND (reference sequence). CDR3 residues: CASRQTALNEKLFF. Partial CDR3 DNA: TGTGCCAGTAGGCAGACAGCTCTTAATGAAAAG.

On this clone: Read sequence stops 3 residues before the CDR3 end, and the germline J gene provides the missing end. The rearrangement joins TRBV2 to TRBJ2-1, with TRBD2 matching 7 bases. The CDR3 loop spans 16 amino acids. The V gene end was trimmed by 0 bases and the J gene end by 3 bases; junction bases not matched to a gene: 5. Germline CDR1 reads SNHLY; CDR2 reads FYNNEI. The sequenced part of the CDR3 DNA is TGTGCCAGCAGTGAAGCCCGGCTAGCGGTCTACAATGAG. Protein: CASSEARLAVYNE. The entire CDR3 protein is CASSEARLAVYNEQFF.

In regard to this clone: The CDR3 end is not reached by the read, which stops 3 residues before it; the germline J gene fills it in. The chain is built from TRBV30 and TRBJ1-4; 8 bases line up with TRBD1. The CDR3 runs to 13 residues. CDR1 is GTSNPN and CDR2 is SVGIG in the germline V gene (reference sequence). Partial CDR3 DNA: TGTGCCTGGAGTGACAGGGGGGACTCACCA. It codes for CAWSDRGDSP. The full CDR3 reads CAWSDRGDSPLFF.

In regard to this clone: The CDR3 is cut off 3 residues early in the read; its end comes from the germline J gene. This chain uses TRBV12-3 or TRBV12-4 with TRBJ2-1, with 13 bases aligning to TRBD2. The CDR3 extends over 15 amino acids. V lost 6 bases to trimming and J lost 7 bases; unmatched junction nucleotides: 6. CDR3 residues: CASRRTSGGWNEQFF. Partial CDR3 DNA: TGTGCCAGCAGGAGGACTAGCGGGGGTTGGAATGAG.

For this clone: The CDR3 end is not reached by the read, which stops 3 residues before it; the germline J gene fills it in. The V call is TRBV7-9, the J call TRBJ1-1; D is unclear. CDR1 and CDR2 from the germline V gene are SEHNR and FQNEAQ (reference sequence). Trimming took 2 bases from V and 1 from J, leaving 2 bases between them. This CDR3 spans 12 amino acids. The CDR3 here is CASSLQNTEAFF. The DNA read from the CDR3 is TGTGCCAGCAGCTTACAGAACACTGAA.

Measured by frequency, this clone is medium-sized. The read is 3 residues too short to cover the CDR3 end, so that end is filled in from the germline J gene. The V and J genes are TRBV6-2 or TRBV6-3 and TRBJ2-1; TRBD2 matches 11 bases. CDR1 and CDR2 (germline): MNHEY, SVGEGT. This CDR3 has 15 amino acids. The J segment lost 1 base and the V segment lost 4 bases, leaving 0 bases of the junction unmatched. The CDR3 spells CASSWTSGSYNEQFF. CDR3 DNA, as far as it was read: TGTGCCAGCAGTTGGACTAGCGGGTCCTACAATGAG.

About this clone: Read coverage stops 3 residues before the CDR3 terminus; the germline J gene supplies the remainder. This chain links TRBV19 with TRBJ1-5, with TRBD1 matching 10 bases. V lost 5 bases, J lost 2 bases, and 0 bases stayed unmatched. The CDR3 length is 14 residues. From germline, CDR1 is LNHDA and CDR2 SQIVND (reference sequence). The CDR3 sequence is CASSGTGGNQPQHF. The covered CDR3 bases are TGTGCCAGTAGTGGGACAGGGGGCAATCAGCCC.

In the case of this clone: The read falls 3 residues short of the CDR3 end, and the missing part is taken from the germline J gene. This chain connects TRBV28 to TRBJ2-7; 7 positions match TRBD1. The germline gives CDR1 MDHEN, CDR2 SYDVKM. The CDR3 is 16 amino acids. Germline trimming cut 2 bases from V and 2 bases from J; bases unmatched to any gene: 9. CDR3 DNA (partial): TGTGCCAGCAGTTTAGAAAACCGGGACAGCACCTACGAG. Translated: CASSLENRDSTYE. The whole CDR3 protein reads CASSLENRDSTYEQYF.

Comments on this clone: The read terminates 3 residues before the CDR3 end, so the remaining end is supplied by the germline J gene. This chain joins TRBV7-2 and TRBJ2-3, with TRBD2 matching 11 bases. The CDR3 spans 15 residues. Germline assignment: CDR1 SGHTA and CDR2 FQGNSA. CDR3 in amino acids: CASSLSGGAQETQYF. CDR3 bases read: TGTGCCAGCAGCCTTAGCGGGGGGGCCCAAGAGACG.

Turning to this clone: Read coverage stops 3 residues before the CDR3 terminus; the germline J gene supplies the remainder. V is TRBV9 and J is TRBJ2-3; 7 bases align to TRBD2. The length of the CDR3 is 14 residues. CDR1 is SGDLS, CDR2 YYNGEE, per germline. Partial CDR3 DNA: TGTGCCAGCAGCCAGCTAGCGGCATCAGGACCG. It yields the protein CASSQLAASGP. The whole CDR3 protein is CASSQLAASGPQYF.

With regard to this clone: The missing CDR3 end, 3 residues past where the read stops, is filled in from the germline J gene. J is TRBJ2-1 and V is TRBV7-3; no clear D. Germline V CDR1 and CDR2: SGHTA, FQGTGA. The CDR3 length is 14 residues. V shed 5 bases and J shed 6 bases, with 14 bases lying between them. The sequenced CDR3 bases are TGTGCCAGCAGCGACGGGTCTTCACCCAATGAG. Amino acid sequence: CASSDGSSPNE. The CDR3 in full is CASSDGSSPNEQFF.

With regard to this clone: The read ends 3 residues before the CDR3 terminus; that terminus is restored from the germline J gene. The gene calls are TRBV7-6 and TRBJ1-1; weak D call: TRBD1 (5 bases). Per the germline V gene, CDR1 is SGHVS and CDR2 is FNYEAQ. Trimming shortened V by 2 bases and J by 1 base, and 8 bases separated the two germline ends. The CDR3 runs 14 residues. The sequenced CDR3 bases are TGTGCCAGCAGCTTACCAGGGAGGAACACTGAA. As protein: CASSLPGRNTE. The whole CDR3 sequence is CASSLPGRNTEAFF. The full variable domain, rest sourced from reference TRBV7-6 and TRBJ1-1, is GAGVSQSPRYKVTKRGQDVALRCDPISGHVSLYWYRQALGQGPEFLTYFNYEAQQDKSGLPNDRFSAERPEGSISTLTIQRTEQRDSAMYRCASSLPGRNTEAFFGQGTRLTVV.

Turning to this clone: Sequencing ends 3 residues short of the CDR3 end; the germline J gene provides the rest. The chain carries TRBV7-2 and TRBJ1-3, with D hard to call. The CDR3 consists of 13 residues. The V end was cut by 2 bases, the J end by 4 bases, with 6 bases between. Germline values: CDR1 SGHTA, CDR2 FQGNSA. Incomplete CDR3 DNA: TGTGCCAGCAGCTTAAGGCACGGAAACACC. This encodes CASSLRHGNT. The complete CDR3 sequence is CASSLRHGNTIYF.

About this clone itself: The CDR3 end lies 3 residues beyond the end of the read and is filled in from the germline J gene. The rearrangement uses TRBV7-9 and TRBJ2-4; tentatively, D is TRBD1 (6 bases). Germline V CDR1 and CDR2: SEHNR, FQNEAQ (reference sequence). The CDR3 has 15 residues. CDR3 DNA (partial): TGTGCCAGCAGCTTATCCGGGACACCCAACTATGGT. This sequence encodes CASSLSGTPNYG. The full CDR3 is CASSLSGTPNYGQYF.

Comments on this clone: The CDR3 extends 3 residues past the end of the read, so its final part is completed from the germline J gene. The V and J genes are TRBV5-1 and TRBJ2-3; the match to TRBD2 covers 10 bases. CDR1 SGHRS and CDR2 YFSETQ come from the germline V gene. The CDR3 length is 14 residues. The sequenced CDR3 bases are TGCGCCAGCAGCCGGACTAGCGGCCAAGAGACG. Amino acids: CASSRTSGQET. The CDR3 in its entirety is CASSRTSGQETQYF.

The DNA read from the CDR3 is TGTGCCTGGAGTAGGAGGGACACTGAA. Translated, it gives CAWSRRDTE. The whole CDR3 sequence reads CAWSRRDTEAFF. V and J are TRBV30 and TRBJ1-1; D remains unclear. The read is 3 residues too short to cover the CDR3 end, so that end is filled in from the germline J gene. Germline CDR1 reads GTSNPN; CDR2 reads SVGIG (reference sequence). This CDR3 comprises 12 residues. Trimming left V 2 bases short and J 3 bases short, with 7 bases between.